One and the same sample provided the 21 T cell receptor beta chains below, sequenced in a study of cytomegalovirus exposure and HLA in healthy donors. The study ran its PCR with 60 Vbeta and 13 Jbeta primers. Sequenced by immunoSEQ multiplex PCR; TCRdb stores in-frame clones only, minus some. The table lists some 190,000 clones, approximately 86% of them singletons. Sequencing was carried out using PBMCs. Receptors were obtained from a woman aged 25 to 45 in good health and CMV-seronegative.

V is TRBV18 and J is TRBJ2-3; 8 nucleotides match TRBD2. Per the germline V gene, CDR1 is KGHSH and CDR2 is LQKENI. V was clipped by 0 bases and J by 1 base; unmatched bases: 6. The CDR3 is 17 amino acids. The CDR3 loop is CASSPPIGAGGTDTQYF. The CDR3 DNA is TGTGCCAGCTCACCACCAATCGGAGCGGGGGGCACAGATACGCAGTATTTT.

The chain recombines TRBV9 with TRBJ2-3, with D maybe TRBD2 (6 bases). The V gene lost 2 bases and the J gene lost 8 bases, with 12 bases spanning the gap. Germline V gene sequence: CDR1 SGDLS, CDR2 YYNGEE. The CDR3 runs to 13 residues. The CDR3 nucleotides are TGTGCCAGCAGCGTCGGGAGCGGCCTTACGCAGTATTTT. Translating it yields CASSVGSGLTQYF. Filled out from reference TRBV9 and TRBJ2-3, the complete variable domain reads DSGVTQTPKHLITATGQRVTLRCSPRSGDLSVYWYQQSLDQGLQFLIQYYNGEERAKGNILERFSAQQFPDLHSELNLSSLELGDSALYFCASSVGSGLTQYFGPGTRLTVL.

This chain joins TRBV15 and TRBJ2-1; the D is unclear. Germline V gives CDR1 LNHNV, CDR2 YYDKDF (reference sequence). V lost 5 bases, J lost 2 bases, and 13 bases lay in between. The CDR3 extends over 15 amino acids. The CDR3 region is CATSHAALAYNEQFF. CDR3 DNA sequence: TGTGCCACCAGCCATGCAGCGCTGGCCTACAATGAGCAGTTCTTC.

In DNA form, the CDR3 reads TGTGCCAGCAGTTACTGGAATAGCGGGGACAATGAGCAGTTCTTC. Protein sequence: CASSYWNSGDNEQFF. The J gene is TRBJ2-1, the V gene TRBV6-5; TRBD2 aligns across 8 bases. CDR3 length: 15 amino acids. CDR1 and CDR2 (germline): MNHEY, SVGAGI. V shed 1 base, J shed 5 bases, and the junction held 4 bases outside the gene matches.

A few counts support this clone. The V and J genes are TRBV4-1 and TRBJ2-7; 9 bases match TRBD1. This CDR3 is 15 amino acids long. V was pared by 0 bases and J by 3 bases, with 3 bases of the junction left unmatched. Germline CDR1 and CDR2: MGHRA and YSYEKL. CDR3 residues: CASSQDDRGGYEQYF. Here the CDR3 DNA reads TGCGCCAGCAGCCAAGATGACAGGGGGGGCTACGAGCAGTACTTC.

The chain links TRBV19 to TRBJ2-3, with D possibly being TRBD1 (6 bases). Germline values: CDR1 LNHDA, CDR2 SQIVND (reference sequence). Between the trimmed V and J ends, which lost 4 bases and 3 bases, there was a span of 11 bases. The CDR3 is 14 amino acids. The chain's CDR3 is CASSTQTGTDTQYF. DNA of the CDR3: TGTGCCAGTAGTACCCAAACAGGGACAGATACGCAGTATTTT.

The chain recombines TRBV5-1 with TRBJ2-2, with 8 bases matching TRBD1. Unmatched junction bases numbered 7, after V lost 2 bases and J lost 4 bases. The CDR3 covers 16 residues. Looked up from germline, CDR1 is SGHRS and CDR2 is YFSETQ. The DNA for the CDR3 is TGCGCCAGCAGCTTAGGGCAGGGGGCGAGCACCGGGGAGCTGTTTTTT. Its translation: CASSLGQGASTGELFF.

This clone was recorded a few times. This rearrangement joins TRBV5-6 to TRBJ2-7; 10 nucleotides align to TRBD1. Germline values: CDR1 SGHDT, CDR2 YYEEEE. After removal of 3 bases from V and 5 bases from J, the junction contained 2 bases not matched to a gene. The CDR3 is 13 amino acids. The DNA for the CDR3 is TGTGCCAGCAGCTGGGACAGGGGCCACGAGCAGTACTTC. Translation gives CASSWDRGHEQYF.

The chain recombines TRBV7-2 with TRBJ2-7; D unresolved. Trimming removed 1 base from V and 3 bases from J, with 16 bases in between. Germline CDR1 reads SGHTA; CDR2 reads FQGNSA. The CDR3 loop spans 16 amino acids. CDR3 loop: CASSLVATVHDYEQYF. CDR3 coding DNA: TGTGCCAGCAGCTTAGTCGCCACAGTACACGACTACGAGCAGTACTTC.

The genes are TRBV7-6 and TRBJ2-7; tentatively, D is TRBD1 (6 bases). The CDR3 is 13 amino acids. Deletions cut 5 bases from V and 4 bases from J, with 12 bases between. CDR1 and CDR2 (germline): SGHVS, FNYEAQ. DNA of the CDR3: TGTGCCAGCAGCCTACAGGGAGATTACGAGCAGTACTTC. Its translation: CASSLQGDYEQYF.

This clone was seen only a few times. The chain employs TRBV11-3 and TRBJ2-5; tentatively, D is TRBD2 (6 bases). Germline CDR1 and CDR2: SGHNT and YENEEA. V lost 2 bases to trimming and J lost 2 bases, with 12 bases between them. The CDR3 totals 15 residues. Here the CDR3 DNA reads TGTGCCAGCAGCTTAAATGGCGCGGGACAAGAGACCCAGTACTTC. It codes for CASSLNGAGQETQYF.

The chain links TRBV10-3 to TRBJ1-2; TRBD1 aligns across 9 bases. V trimming: 11 bases; J trimming: 8 bases; junction bases outside the gene matches: 9. CDR1 is ENHRY and CDR2 is SYGVKD in the germline V gene. CDR3 length equals 12 residues. CDR3 nucleotide sequence: TGTGCCCTATTGGGACAGGGAGAAGGCTACACCTTC. The encoded protein is CALLGQGEGYTF.

J is TRBJ1-3 and V is TRBV28; 12 nucleotides agree with TRBD1. The CDR3 runs 18 residues. Germline lookup yields CDR1 MDHEN and CDR2 SYDVKM. Trimming at V came to 10 bases and at J to 3 bases, leaving 16 bases not matched to a gene. CDR3 protein: CATWTGTGGANSGNTIYF. The DNA for the CDR3 is TGTGCCACCTGGACCGGGACAGGGGGCGCGAACAGTGGAAACACCATATATTTT.

The chain is built from TRBV10-3 and TRBJ1-2, with 7 nucleotides matching TRBD1. The CDR3 runs to 17 residues. Germline lookup yields CDR1 ENHRY and CDR2 SYGVKD. Trimming took 3 bases from V and 2 from J; bases not matched to a gene: 12. CDR3 protein: CAISDYRGAGTNYGYTF. The CDR3 nucleotides read TGTGCCATCAGTGATTACAGGGGCGCAGGGACCAACTATGGCTACACCTTC.

J is TRBJ1-1 and V is TRBV11-2; D is unclear. From germline, CDR1 is SGHAT and CDR2 FQNNGV. V was shortened by 2 bases and J by 3 bases, with 7 bases between the two germline ends. The CDR3 loop spans 13 amino acids. CDR3 residues: CASSLYGDTEAFF. The CDR3 region has the DNA TGTGCCAGCAGCTTATACGGGGACACTGAAGCTTTCTTT. The variable domain in full, with the rest retrieved from reference TRBV11-2 and TRBJ1-1, is EAGVAQSPRYKIIEKRQSVAFWCNPISGHATLYWYQQILGQGPKLLIQFQNNGVVDDSQLPKDRFSAERLKGVDSTLKIQPAKLEDSAVYLCASSLYGDTEAFFGQGTRLTVV.

Worth noting for this clone: Other DNA sequences in this specimen translate into the identical CDR3. The chain recombines TRBV6-1 with TRBJ2-1; D is possibly TRBD1 (5 bases). The CDR3 consists of 11 residues. CDR1 and CDR2 from the germline V gene are MNHNS and SASEGT. The ends were cut back, 5 bases at V and 6 bases at J, with 5 bases in the middle. This CDR3 reads CASSRGNEQFF. The CDR3 coding sequence is TGTGCCAGCAGTAGGGGCAATGAGCAGTTCTTC.

V gene TRBV28 combines with J gene TRBJ2-2; 7 nucleotides agree with TRBD2. Trimming removed 10 bases from V and 2 bases from J; junction bases left unmatched: 13. Germline V lookup: CDR1 MDHEN, CDR2 SYDVKM. CDR3 size: 16 residues. The CDR3 coding sequence is TGTGCCACCCCGGGGGACGGGAGGACTAACACCGGGGAGCTGTTTTTT. Translation gives CATPGDGRTNTGELFF.

The chain recombines TRBV11-2 with TRBJ2-1, with 7 bases matching TRBD1. J gave up 0 bases and V 4 bases, and 6 bases lay outside the gene matches. Germline CDR1 SGHAT, CDR2 FQNNGV. The CDR3 totals 16 residues. The CDR3 DNA sequence: TGTGCCAGCAGCTCACAGGGGTCGATCTCCTACAATGAGCAGTTCTTC. It translates to CASSSQGSISYNEQFF.

CDR3 residues: CASSFNPRGVTKAFF. CDR3 in DNA: TGTGCCAGCAGCTTCAACCCCAGGGGGGTTACTAAAGCTTTCTTT. The chain carries TRBV7-2 and TRBJ1-1, with TRBD1 matching over 7 bases. The CDR3 covers 15 residues. Germline CDR1 SGHTA, CDR2 FQGNSA. The V gene end was trimmed by 3 bases and the J gene end by 9 bases; junction bases not matched to a gene: 13.

The V gene is TRBV4-1, the J gene TRBJ2-3; 8 bases fit TRBD2. Germline V gene data show CDR1 as MGHRA and CDR2 as YSYEKL. V lost 4 bases and J lost 6; bases outside the gene matches: 9. The CDR3 has 15 amino acids. CDR3 DNA sequence: TGCGCCAGCAGCCTCCGACTAGCGCCCGAGGATACGCAGTATTTT. Translated, it gives CASSLRLAPEDTQYF.

This chain joins TRBV19 and TRBJ1-3; a possible D gene is TRBD1 (5 bases). Germline assignment: CDR1 LNHDA and CDR2 SQIVND (reference sequence). V was clipped by 3 bases and J by 2 bases, with 11 bases between them. The CDR3 is 15 residues long. The CDR3 DNA is TGTGCCAGTAGTATCGCCGACAGCCCTGGAAACACCATATATTTT. As protein: CASSIADSPGNTIYF.